The present T cell receptor beta chain was sequenced within a study of cytomegalovirus exposure and HLA in healthy donors. Both 60 Vbeta primers and 13 Jbeta primers went into the PCR. Clones were read by immunoSEQ multiplex PCR, and TCRdb kept only the in-frame ones, dropping some. The table lists 55,000 to 85,000 clones, around 82% of them singletons, with 7.8% in the top ten. The V and J ends lost 0 bases and 0 bases, in that order; junction bases with no gene match: 6. Germline V gene data show CDR1 as PRHDT and CDR2 as FYEKMQ (reference sequence). This CDR3 has 17 residues. The gene calls are TRBV13 and TRBJ2-5; 8 nucleotides align to TRBD1. This clonotype was obtained from a man aged 18 to 29 in good health and CMV-seropositive. Sequencing was carried out using PBMCs. CDR3 residues: CASSLGPQGAYQETQYF. Here the CDR3 DNA reads TGTGCCAGCAGCTTAGGTCCGCAGGGGGCATACCAAGAGACCCAGTACTTC.